This T cell receptor (beta chain) came from a study of cytomegalovirus exposure and HLA in healthy donors. Study in general: An earlier analysis found 120 million or so unique TCR beta sequences from about 190 million T cells. Findings and limits, study-wide: Investigators reported around 150 TCR beta chains as tied to cytomegalovirus. An Asian-associated ancestry cluster reportedly showed fewer N-insertions than the roughly 700-donor mean in a later analysis. There was a cluster of highly shared sequence variants that was likely a sequencing artifact.

Researchers ran the PCR with 60 Vbeta and 13 Jbeta primers. Profiled with immunoSEQ multiplex PCR; TCRdb holds only in-frame clones, not every one. The table counts tens of thousands of clones; about 1.2% lies in the top ten. Of note for this clone: Its target is unknown.

CDR3 length equals 14 residues. With V trimmed by 7 bases and J by 6 bases, 4 bases remained unmatched. Germline CDR1 reads SQVTM; CDR2 reads ANQGSEA. The receptor comes from a woman aged 40 to 50 in good health and CMV-seronegative. The chain employs TRBV29-1 and TRBJ2-1, with 15 bases that match TRBD2. The sample was PBMCs. CDR3 loop: CSGRTSGRANEQFF. The DNA of the CDR3 is TGCAGCGGGAGGACTAGCGGGAGGGCCAATGAGCAGTTCTTC.